These T cell receptor beta chains were read from a single sample in a study of blood T cells in healthy people across ages. Using its own MiXCR run on the 5' RACE reads, TCRdb lists one record per CDR3 protein. The sample has 850,000 to 950,000 distinct CDR3 sequences; roughly 26% are singletons. What was sequenced was blood. The receptors here all came from a woman of 80 years or more in good health. The CDR3 runs from the conserved cysteine through the conserved F or W. The D gene is left open where the match is weak. Only some rows state a clone size, as once, few, many or a class for expanded clones.

d_call	cdr3_length	v_call	j_call	clone_size	cdr3_nt	cdr3_aa
-	14	TRBV6-5	TRBJ2-1	-	TGTGCCAGCAGTTACGCAGCTTCCTACAATGAGCAGTTCTTC	CASSYAASYNEQFF
-	12	TRBV6-2/TRBV6-3	TRBJ1-6	many	TGTGCCAGCAGCACGAGATTGACACCCCTCCACTTT	CASSTRLTPLHF
-	16	TRBV6-2/TRBV6-3	TRBJ2-6	once	TGTGCCAGCAGTTACTCGAGGGGAGCTGAGGCCAGCGTCCTGACTTTC	CASSYSRGAEASVLTF
-	13	TRBV9	TRBJ1-2	-	TGTGCCAGCAGCGTAGCCGGGGGAGGAGACTACACCTTC	CASSVAGGGDYTF
-	19	TRBV6-2/TRBV6-3	TRBJ1-2	few	TGTGCCAGCAGTTACTCGAGTTTCGCCCTGGGGGCGCATTCCTATGGCTACACCTTC	CASSYSSFALGAHSYGYTF
-	14	TRBV7-2	TRBJ1-2	many	TGTGCCAGCAGCTTAACAGGGCTCAACTATGGCTACACCTTC	CASSLTGLNYGYTF
-	13	TRBV7-8	TRBJ1-2	-	TGTGCCAGCAGCTTATTACGGACCTATGGCTACACCTTC	CASSLLRTYGYTF
-	14	TRBV5-3	TRBJ2-1	many	TGTGCCAGAAGCCTGCTTCTGGCCTACAATGAGCAGTTCTTC	CARSLLLAYNEQFF
-	14	TRBV21-1	TRBJ1-2	-	TGTGCCAGCCAAAACGTTGGGGGGAACTATGGCTACACCTTC	CASQNVGGNYGYTF
TRBD1	15	TRBV5-6	TRBJ2-7	many	TGTGCCAGCAGCTTGACAGGGGGAAGACAGTACGAGCAGTACTTC	CASSLTGGRQYEQYF
-	15	TRBV19	TRBJ2-2	-	TGTGCCAGTAGACGAGCGGGCGTGAACACCGGGGAGCTGTTTTTT	CASRRAGVNTGELFF
TRBD2	15	TRBV7-8	TRBJ2-7	-	TGTGCCAGCAGCTTAGGCCCAACGGGGGGGGCCGAGCAGTACTTC	CASSLGPTGGAEQYF
-	15	TRBV14	TRBJ2-1	many	TGTGCCAGCAGCCCCCTGGTTAGCTCCTACAATGAGCAGTTCTTC	CASSPLVSSYNEQFF
-	14	TRBV12-3/TRBV12-4	TRBJ1-2	-	TGTGCCAGCAGTTTCGACGGGGGTGGTTATGGCTACACCTTC	CASSFDGGGYGYTF
-	16	TRBV21-1	TRBJ2-7	-	TGTGCCAGCAGCAAAAGCCCGTCTAGCTTCGCCTACGAGCAGTACTTC	CASSKSPSSFAYEQYF
-	14	TRBV20-1	TRBJ2-2	-	TGCAGTGCTAGAGATGGGGGGGCCACCGGGGAGCTGTTTTTT	CSARDGGATGELFF
-	16	TRBV28	TRBJ1-5	-	TGTGCCAGCAGTTTCGGGGGGAGAAGTAGCAATCAGCCCCAGCATTTT	CASSFGGRSSNQPQHF
-	13	TRBV18	TRBJ2-1	-	TGTGCCAGCTCACCCCGGACGGAAGGTGTGCAGTTCTTC	CASSPRTEGVQFF
-	16	TRBV5-5	TRBJ2-7	-	TGTGCCAGCAGCGGGTCCGGGACACCTATTTCCTACGAGCAGTACTTC	CASSGSGTPISYEQYF
-	15	TRBV12-3/TRBV12-4	TRBJ2-3	-	TGTGCCAGCAGCCAAAGCAGGGTGCAAACAGATACGCAGTATTTT	CASSQSRVQTDTQYF
TRBD1	15	TRBV11-2	TRBJ1-2	few	TGTGCCAGCAGCTTAGTATGGTCAGGGGGCAGTGGCTACACCTTC	CASSLVWSGGSGYTF
TRBD1	15	TRBV3-1	TRBJ2-5	-	TGTGCCAGCAGCCAAGGACAGGGCCTACTCAATGAGCAGTACTTC	CASSQGQGLLNEQYF
TRBD2	14	TRBV7-2	TRBJ2-7	many	TGTGCCAGCAGCACCGGGACTAGCGGCTACGAGCAGTACTTC	CASSTGTSGYEQYF
TRBD1	15	TRBV5-1	TRBJ2-7	few	TGCGCCAGCAGCTTGGGAGGACAGGGGTACAATGAGCAGTACTTC	CASSLGGQGYNEQYF
-	16	TRBV5-1	TRBJ2-3	many	TGCGCCAGCAGCTTGTCTGGGACTGTCGTCATGGATACGCAGTATTTT	CASSLSGTVVMDTQYF
-	13	TRBV2	TRBJ2-3	many	TGTGCCAGCAATGTGGGCGGCACAGATACGCAGTATTTT	CASNVGGTDTQYF
-	14	TRBV6-5	TRBJ2-5	-	TGTGCCAGCAGTTACTCGGGCAGGGTAGAGACCCGGTACTTC	CASSYSGRVETRYF
-	14	TRBV18	TRBJ1-3	-	TGTGCCAGCTCACCCGACCTCTCCGGAAACACCATATATTTT	CASSPDLSGNTIYF
-	16	TRBV7-2	TRBJ2-7	many	TGTGCCAGCAGCCCAACAGGGCCTCCCAGCTCCTACGAGCAGTACTTC	CASSPTGPPSSYEQYF
-	11	TRBV20-1	TRBJ1-4	once	TGCAGTGCCAAAGACAGGGAAAAACTGTTTTTT	CSAKDREKLFF
-	14	TRBV27	TRBJ2-2	few	TGTGCCAGCAGTTCACCCCTGTCCACCGGGGAGCTGTTTTTT	CASSSPLSTGELFF
-	14	TRBV20-1	TRBJ1-6	-	TGCAGTGCCAAAACCGGGCCATATAATTCACCCCTCCACTTT	CSAKTGPYNSPLHF
TRBD1	15	TRBV9	TRBJ1-6	-	TGTGCCAGCAGTACCGGACAGGGCCGCGATTCACCCCTCCACTTT	CASSTGQGRDSPLHF
-	15	TRBV9	TRBJ1-1	-	TGCGCCAGCAGCCCAGACCCCGGGGTAAGAACTGAAGCTTTCTTT	CASSPDPGVRTEAFF
-	13	TRBV6-6	TRBJ1-6	-	TGTGCCAGCAGACAGGTCGCGAATTCACCCCTCCACTTT	CASRQVANSPLHF
-	14	TRBV4-2	TRBJ1-4	-	TGTGCCAGCAGCCAAGTTGGCGATAATGAAAAACTGTTTTTT	CASSQVGDNEKLFF
-	14	TRBV2	TRBJ2-7	many	TGTGCCAGCAGCCGCGGGACATCCCTACGCGAGCAGTACTTC	CASSRGTSLREQYF
-	17	TRBV7-9	TRBJ1-1	-	TGTGCCAGCAGCTTAGACAAAGGAGCGGGAGGGAACACTGAAGCTTTCTTT	CASSLDKGAGGNTEAFF
-	16	TRBV7-3	TRBJ2-1	-	TGTGCCAGCAGCTTAAAGGGGGAGCTCTCCTACAATGAGCAGTTCTTC	CASSLKGELSYNEQFF
-	13	TRBV6-5	TRBJ1-6	few	TGTGCCAGCACGGCGGGATTGCAGTCACCCCTCCACTTT	CASTAGLQSPLHF
TRBD1	13	TRBV20-1	TRBJ1-2	many	TGCAGTGCTAGCGCCGGGACAGGGAATGGCTACACCTTC	CSASAGTGNGYTF
TRBD2	14	TRBV20-1	TRBJ2-5	many	TGCAGTGCTAGACTAGCGGGGTCGTCAGAGACCCAGTACTTC	CSARLAGSSETQYF
TRBD2	16	TRBV20-1	TRBJ2-3	many	TGCAGTGCTGCCATGCGACTAGCGGTTAGCACAGATACGCAGTATTTT	CSAAMRLAVSTDTQYF
-	15	TRBV7-2	TRBJ2-1	many	TGTGCCAGCAGCGCTGGCGCGGCCTCCTACAATGAGCAGTTCTTC	CASSAGAASYNEQFF